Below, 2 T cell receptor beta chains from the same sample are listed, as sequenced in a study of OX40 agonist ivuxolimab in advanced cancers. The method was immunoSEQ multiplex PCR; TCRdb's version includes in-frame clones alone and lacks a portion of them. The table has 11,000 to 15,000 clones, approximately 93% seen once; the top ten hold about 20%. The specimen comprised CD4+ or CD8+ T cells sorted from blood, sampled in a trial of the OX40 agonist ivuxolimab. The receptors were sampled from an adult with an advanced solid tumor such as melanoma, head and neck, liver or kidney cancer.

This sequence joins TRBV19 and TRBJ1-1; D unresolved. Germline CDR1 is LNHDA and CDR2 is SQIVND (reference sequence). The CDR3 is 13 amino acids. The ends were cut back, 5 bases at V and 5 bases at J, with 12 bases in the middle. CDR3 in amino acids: CASSERVGTEAFF. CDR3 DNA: TGTGCCAGTAGTGAAAGGGTGGGTACTGAAGCTTTCTTT.

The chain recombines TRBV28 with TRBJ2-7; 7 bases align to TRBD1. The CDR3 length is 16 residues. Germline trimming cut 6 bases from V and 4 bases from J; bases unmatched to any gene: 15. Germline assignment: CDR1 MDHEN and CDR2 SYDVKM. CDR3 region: CASSPRILDRHYEQYF. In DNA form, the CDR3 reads TGTGCCAGCAGCCCTAGAATCCTGGACAGGCATTACGAGCAGTACTTC.